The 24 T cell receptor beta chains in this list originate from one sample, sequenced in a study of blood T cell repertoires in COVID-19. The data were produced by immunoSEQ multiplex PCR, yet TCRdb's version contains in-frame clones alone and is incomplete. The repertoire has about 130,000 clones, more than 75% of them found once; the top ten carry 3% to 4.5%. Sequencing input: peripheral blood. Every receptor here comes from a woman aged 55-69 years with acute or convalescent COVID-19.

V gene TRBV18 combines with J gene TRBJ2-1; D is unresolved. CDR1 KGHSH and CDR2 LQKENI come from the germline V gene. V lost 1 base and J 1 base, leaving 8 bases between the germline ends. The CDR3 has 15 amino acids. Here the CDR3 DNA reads TGTGCCAGCTCACCACTCGCCAGGTCCTACAATGAGCAGTTCTTC. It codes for CASSPLARSYNEQFF. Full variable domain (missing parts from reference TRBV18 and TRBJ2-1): NAGVMQNPRHLVRRRGQEARLRCSPMKGHSHVYWYRQLPEEGLKFMVYLQKENIIDESGMPKERFSAEFPKEGPSILRIQQVVRGDSAAYFCASSPLARSYNEQFFGPGTRLTVL.

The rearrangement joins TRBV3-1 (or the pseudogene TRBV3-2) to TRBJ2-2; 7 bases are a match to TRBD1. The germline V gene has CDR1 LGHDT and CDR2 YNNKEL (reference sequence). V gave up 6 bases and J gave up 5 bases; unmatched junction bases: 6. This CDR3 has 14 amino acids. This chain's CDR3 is CASRQGFGTGELFF. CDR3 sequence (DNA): TGTGCCAGCAGACAGGGGTTTGGGACCGGGGAGCTGTTTTTT.

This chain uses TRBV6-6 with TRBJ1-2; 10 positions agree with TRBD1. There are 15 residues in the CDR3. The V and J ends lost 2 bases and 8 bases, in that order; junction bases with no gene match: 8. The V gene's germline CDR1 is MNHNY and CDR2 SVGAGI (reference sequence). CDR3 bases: TGTGCCAGCAGTTACCCCCGACAGGGGGCAAGAGGCTACACCTTC. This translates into CASSYPRQGARGYTF.

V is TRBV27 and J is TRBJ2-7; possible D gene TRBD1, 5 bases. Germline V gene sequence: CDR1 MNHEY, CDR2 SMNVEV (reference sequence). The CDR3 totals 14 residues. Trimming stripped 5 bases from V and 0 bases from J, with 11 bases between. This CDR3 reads CASSPRQNSYEQYV. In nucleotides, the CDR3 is TGTGCCAGCAGTCCACGACAGAACTCCTACGAGCAGTACGTC.

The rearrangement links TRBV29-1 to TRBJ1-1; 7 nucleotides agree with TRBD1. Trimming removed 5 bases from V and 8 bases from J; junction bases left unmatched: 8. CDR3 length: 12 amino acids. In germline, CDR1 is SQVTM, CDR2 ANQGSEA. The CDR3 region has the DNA TGCAGCGTTAGGAGACAGGGAGTGGAAGCTTTCTTT. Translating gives CSVRRQGVEAFF.

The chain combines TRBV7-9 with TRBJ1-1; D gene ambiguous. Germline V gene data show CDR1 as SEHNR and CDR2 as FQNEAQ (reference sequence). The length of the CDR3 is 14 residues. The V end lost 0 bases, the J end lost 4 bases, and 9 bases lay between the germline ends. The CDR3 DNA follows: TGTGCCAGCAGCTTAGCTCTGGAGAGCACTGAAGCTTTCTTT. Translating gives CASSLALESTEAFF. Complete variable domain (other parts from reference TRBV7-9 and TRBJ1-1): DTGVSQNPRHKITKRGQNVTFRCDPISEHNRLYWYRQTLGQGPEFLTYFQNEAQLEKSRLLSDRFSAERPKGSFSTLEIQRTEQGDSAMYLCASSLALESTEAFFGQGTRLTVV.

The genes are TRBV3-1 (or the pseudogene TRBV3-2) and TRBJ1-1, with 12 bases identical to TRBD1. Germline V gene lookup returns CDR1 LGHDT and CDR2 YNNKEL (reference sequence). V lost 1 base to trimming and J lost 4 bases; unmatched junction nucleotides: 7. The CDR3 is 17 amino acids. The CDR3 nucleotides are TGTGCCAGCAGCCAAGTCCCGGGACAGGGGGCGGGCACTGAAGCTTTCTTT. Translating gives CASSQVPGQGAGTEAFF.

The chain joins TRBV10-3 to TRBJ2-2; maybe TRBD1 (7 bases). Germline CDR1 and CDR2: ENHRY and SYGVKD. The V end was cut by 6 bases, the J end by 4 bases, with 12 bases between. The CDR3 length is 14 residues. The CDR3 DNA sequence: TGTGCCATCAGGGGCCAGGGGGGCACCGGGGAGCTGTTTTTT. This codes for CAIRGQGGTGELFF.

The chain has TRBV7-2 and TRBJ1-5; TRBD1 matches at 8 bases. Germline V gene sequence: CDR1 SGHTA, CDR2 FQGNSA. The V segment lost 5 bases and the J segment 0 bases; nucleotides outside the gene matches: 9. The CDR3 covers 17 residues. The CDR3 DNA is TGTGCCAGCAGCCCACGACAGGGGCCTTATAGCAATCAGCCCCAGCATTTT. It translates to CASSPRQGPYSNQPQHF.

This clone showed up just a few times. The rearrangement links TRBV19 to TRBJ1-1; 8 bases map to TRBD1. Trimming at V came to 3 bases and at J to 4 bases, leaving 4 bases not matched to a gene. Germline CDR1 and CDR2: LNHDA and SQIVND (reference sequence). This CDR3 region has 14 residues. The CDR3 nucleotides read TGTGCCAGTAGTATTCAACAGGGGGTCACTGAAGCTTTCTTT. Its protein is CASSIQQGVTEAFF.

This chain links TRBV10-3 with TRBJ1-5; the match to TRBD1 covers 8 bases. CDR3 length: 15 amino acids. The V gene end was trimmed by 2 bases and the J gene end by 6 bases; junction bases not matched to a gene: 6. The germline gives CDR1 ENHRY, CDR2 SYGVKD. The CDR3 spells CAISEAQGGSQPQHF. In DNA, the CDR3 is TGTGCCATCAGTGAGGCACAGGGGGGTTCTCAGCCCCAGCATTTT.

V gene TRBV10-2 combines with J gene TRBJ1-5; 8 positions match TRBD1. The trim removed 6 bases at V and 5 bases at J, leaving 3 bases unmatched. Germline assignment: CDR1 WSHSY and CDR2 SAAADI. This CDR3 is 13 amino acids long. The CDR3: CASRKDRDQPQHF. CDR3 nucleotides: TGCGCCAGCAGGAAGGACAGGGATCAGCCCCAGCATTTT.

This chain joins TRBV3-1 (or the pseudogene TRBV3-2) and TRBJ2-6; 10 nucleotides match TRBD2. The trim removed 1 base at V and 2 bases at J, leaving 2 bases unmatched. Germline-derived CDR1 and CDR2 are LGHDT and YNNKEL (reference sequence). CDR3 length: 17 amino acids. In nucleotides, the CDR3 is TGTGCCAGCAGCCAAGCTAGCGGGAGAGCTGGGGCCAACGTCCTGACTTTC. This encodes CASSQASGRAGANVLTF.

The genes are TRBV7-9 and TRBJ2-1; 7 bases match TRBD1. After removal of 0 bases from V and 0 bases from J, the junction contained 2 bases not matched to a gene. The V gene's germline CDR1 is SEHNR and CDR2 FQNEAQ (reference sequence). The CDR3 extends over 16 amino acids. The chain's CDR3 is CASSLATGSSYNEQFF. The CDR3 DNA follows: TGTGCCAGCAGCTTAGCGACAGGGAGCTCCTACAATGAGCAGTTCTTC.

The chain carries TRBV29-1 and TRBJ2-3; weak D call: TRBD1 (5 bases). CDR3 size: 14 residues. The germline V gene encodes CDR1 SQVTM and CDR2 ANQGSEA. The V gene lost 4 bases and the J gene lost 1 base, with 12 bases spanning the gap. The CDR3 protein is CSVGRALGTDTQYF. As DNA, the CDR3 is TGCAGCGTTGGCAGGGCCCTCGGCACAGATACGCAGTATTTT.

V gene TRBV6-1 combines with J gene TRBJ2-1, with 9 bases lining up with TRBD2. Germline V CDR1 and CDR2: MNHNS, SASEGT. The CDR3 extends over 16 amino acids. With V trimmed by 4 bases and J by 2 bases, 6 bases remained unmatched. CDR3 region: CASSGSGGRAYNEQFF. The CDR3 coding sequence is TGTGCCAGCAGTGGATCGGGCGGGAGGGCCTACAATGAGCAGTTCTTC.

The CDR3 loop is CAISEAGPGNTIYF. CDR3 nucleotides: TGTGCCATCAGTGAGGCGGGGCCTGGAAACACCATATATTTT. V usage is TRBV10-3 and J usage is TRBJ1-3; perhaps TRBD1 as D (5 bases). Between the trimmed V and J ends, which lost 2 bases and 2 bases, there was a span of 7 bases. The germline V gene encodes CDR1 ENHRY and CDR2 SYGVKD. The CDR3 has 14 residues.

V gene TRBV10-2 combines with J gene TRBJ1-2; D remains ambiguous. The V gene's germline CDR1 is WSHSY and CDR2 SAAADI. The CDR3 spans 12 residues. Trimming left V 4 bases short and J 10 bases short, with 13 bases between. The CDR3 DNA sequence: TGCGCCAGCAGTGTGAACAGAGAATTCTACACCTTC. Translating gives CASSVNREFYTF.

The CDR3 DNA follows: TGTGCCAGCTCACCACCCAACGGGATTAACACTGAAGCTTTCTTT. Protein: CASSPPNGINTEAFF. The chain has TRBV18 and TRBJ1-1; D is uncertain. Germline loops: CDR1 KGHSH, CDR2 LQKENI. The length of the CDR3 is 15 residues. V was pared by 0 bases and J by 2 bases, with 10 bases between. Full variable domain (outside the CDR3, taken from reference TRBV18 and TRBJ1-1): NAGVMQNPRHLVRRRGQEARLRCSPMKGHSHVYWYRQLPEEGLKFMVYLQKENIIDESGMPKERFSAEFPKEGPSILRIQQVVRGDSAAYFCASSPPNGINTEAFFGQGTRLTVV.

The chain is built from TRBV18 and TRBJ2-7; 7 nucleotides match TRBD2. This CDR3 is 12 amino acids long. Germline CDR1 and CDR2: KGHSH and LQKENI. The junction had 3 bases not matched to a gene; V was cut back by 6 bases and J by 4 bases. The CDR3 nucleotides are TGTGCCAGCTCCCCCGGGGGGTACGAGCAGTACTTC. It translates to CASSPGGYEQYF.

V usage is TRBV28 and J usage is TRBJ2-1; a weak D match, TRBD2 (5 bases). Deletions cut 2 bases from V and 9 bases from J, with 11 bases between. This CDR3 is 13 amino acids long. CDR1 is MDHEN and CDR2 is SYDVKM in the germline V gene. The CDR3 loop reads CASSLLAGVEQFF. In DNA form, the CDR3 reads TGTGCCAGCAGTTTACTAGCTGGCGTTGAGCAGTTCTTC.

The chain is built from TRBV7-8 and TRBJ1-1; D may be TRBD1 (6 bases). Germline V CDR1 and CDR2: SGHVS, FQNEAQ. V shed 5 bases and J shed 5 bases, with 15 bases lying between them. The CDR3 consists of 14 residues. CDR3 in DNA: TGTGCCAGCAGCGCACAGGGAAGGAGGACTGAAGCTTTCTTT. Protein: CASSAQGRRTEAFF.

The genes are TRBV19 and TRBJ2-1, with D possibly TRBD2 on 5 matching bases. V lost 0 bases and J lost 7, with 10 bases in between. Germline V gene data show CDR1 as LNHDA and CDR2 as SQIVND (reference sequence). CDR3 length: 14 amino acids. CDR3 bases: TGTGCCAGTAGTATAGATCTCGGGGTGAATGAGCAGTTCTTC. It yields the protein CASSIDLGVNEQFF.

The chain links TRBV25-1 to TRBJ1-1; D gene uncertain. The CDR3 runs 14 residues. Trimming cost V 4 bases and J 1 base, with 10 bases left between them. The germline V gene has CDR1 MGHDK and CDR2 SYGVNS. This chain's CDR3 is CASSGGNSNTEAFF. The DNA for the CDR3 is TGTGCCAGCAGTGGAGGGAATTCGAACACTGAAGCTTTCTTT.